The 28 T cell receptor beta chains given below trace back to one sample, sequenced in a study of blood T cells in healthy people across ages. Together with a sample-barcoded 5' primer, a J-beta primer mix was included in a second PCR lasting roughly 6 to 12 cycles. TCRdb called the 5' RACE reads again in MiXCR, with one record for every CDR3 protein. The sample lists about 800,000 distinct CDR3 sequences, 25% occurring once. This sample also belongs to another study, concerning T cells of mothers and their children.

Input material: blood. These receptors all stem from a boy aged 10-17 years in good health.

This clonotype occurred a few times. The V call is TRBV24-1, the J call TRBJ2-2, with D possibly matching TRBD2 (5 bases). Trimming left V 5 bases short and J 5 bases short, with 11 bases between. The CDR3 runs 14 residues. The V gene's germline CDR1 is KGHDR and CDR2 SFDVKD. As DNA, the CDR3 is TGTGCCACCAGTGCCGGGCTAGCAACCGGGGAGCTGTTTTTT. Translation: CATSAGLATGELFF.

CDR3 protein: CSAPPGSGRNSYNEQFF. The CDR3 DNA reads TGCAGTGCCCCCCCGGGGAGCGGGAGGAACTCCTACAATGAGCAGTTCTTC. The chain uses TRBV20-1 and TRBJ2-1; the match to TRBD2 covers 9 bases. CDR3 length: 17 amino acids. J was trimmed by 0 bases and V by 6 bases; bases with no gene match: 12. From germline, CDR1 is DFQATT and CDR2 SNEGSKA (reference sequence).

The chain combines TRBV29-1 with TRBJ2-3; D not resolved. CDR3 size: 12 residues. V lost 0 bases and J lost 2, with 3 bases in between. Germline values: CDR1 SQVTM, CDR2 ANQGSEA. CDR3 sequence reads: CSVEEPTDTQYF. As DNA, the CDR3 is TGCAGCGTTGAAGAACCCACAGATACGCAGTATTTT.

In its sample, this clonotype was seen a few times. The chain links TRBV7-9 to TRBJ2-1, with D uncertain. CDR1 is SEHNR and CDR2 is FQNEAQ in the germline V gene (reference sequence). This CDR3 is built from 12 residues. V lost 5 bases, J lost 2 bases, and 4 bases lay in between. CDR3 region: CASSMPYNEQFF. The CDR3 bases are TGTGCCAGCAGCATGCCCTACAATGAGCAGTTCTTC. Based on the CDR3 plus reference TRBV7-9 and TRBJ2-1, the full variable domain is DTGVSQNPRHKITKRGQNVTFRCDPISEHNRLYWYRQTLGQGPEFLTYFQNEAQLEKSRLLSDRFSAERPKGSFSTLEIQRTEQGDSAMYLCASSMPYNEQFFGPGTRLTVL.

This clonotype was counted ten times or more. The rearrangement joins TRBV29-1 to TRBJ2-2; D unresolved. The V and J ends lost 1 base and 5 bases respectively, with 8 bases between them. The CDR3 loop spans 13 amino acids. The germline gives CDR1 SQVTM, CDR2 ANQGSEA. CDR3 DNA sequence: TGCAGCGTTGAAGGGGCGGATACCGGGGAGCTGTTTTTT. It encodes CSVEGADTGELFF.

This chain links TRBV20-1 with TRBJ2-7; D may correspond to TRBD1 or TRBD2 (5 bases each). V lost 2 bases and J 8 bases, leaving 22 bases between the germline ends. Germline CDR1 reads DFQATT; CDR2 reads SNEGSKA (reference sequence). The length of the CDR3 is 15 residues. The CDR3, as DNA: TGCAGTGCTAGATCCAGACCCTCCAGCCCGGGGCAGCAGTACTTC. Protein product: CSARSRPSSPGQQYF.

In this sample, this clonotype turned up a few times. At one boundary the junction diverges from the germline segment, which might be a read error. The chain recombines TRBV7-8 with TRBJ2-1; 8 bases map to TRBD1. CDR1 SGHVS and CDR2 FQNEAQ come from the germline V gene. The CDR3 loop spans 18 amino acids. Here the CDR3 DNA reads TGTGCCAGCAGCCAGGGGGCTGGGCTAGCTAGGTCCTACGATGAGCAGTTCTTC. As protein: CASSQGAGLARSYDEQFF.

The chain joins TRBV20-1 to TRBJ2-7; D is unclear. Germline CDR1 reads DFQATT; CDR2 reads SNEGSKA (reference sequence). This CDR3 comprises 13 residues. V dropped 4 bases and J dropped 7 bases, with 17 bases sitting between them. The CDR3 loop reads CSAKNDSFWEQYF. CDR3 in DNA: TGCAGTGCTAAGAATGATAGCTTTTGGGAGCAGTACTTC.

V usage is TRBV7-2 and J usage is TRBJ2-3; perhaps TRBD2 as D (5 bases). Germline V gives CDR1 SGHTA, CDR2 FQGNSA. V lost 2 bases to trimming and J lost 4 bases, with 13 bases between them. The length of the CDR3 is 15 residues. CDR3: CASSLTRSSPDTQYF. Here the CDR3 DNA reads TGTGCCAGCAGCTTAACTAGGAGTTCCCCAGATACGCAGTATTTT. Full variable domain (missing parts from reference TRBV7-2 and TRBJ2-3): GAGVSQSPSNKVTEKGKDVELRCDPISGHTALYWYRQSLGQGLEFLIYFQGNSAPDKSGLPSDRFSAERTGGSVSTLTIQRTQQEDSAVYLCASSLTRSSPDTQYFGPGTRLTVL.

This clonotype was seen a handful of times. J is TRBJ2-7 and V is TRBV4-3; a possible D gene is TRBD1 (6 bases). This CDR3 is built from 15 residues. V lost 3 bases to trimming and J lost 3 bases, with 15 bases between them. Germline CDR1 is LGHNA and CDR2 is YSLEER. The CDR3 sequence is CASSHVQGVNYEQYF. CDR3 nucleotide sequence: TGCGCCAGCAGCCACGTACAGGGAGTGAACTACGAGCAGTACTTC.

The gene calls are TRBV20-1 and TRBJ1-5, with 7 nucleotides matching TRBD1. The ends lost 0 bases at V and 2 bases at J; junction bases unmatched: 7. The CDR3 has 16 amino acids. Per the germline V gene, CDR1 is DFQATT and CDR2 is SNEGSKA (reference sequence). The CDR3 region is CSARESIQGGNQPQHF. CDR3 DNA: TGCAGTGCTAGAGAGAGCATCCAGGGGGGCAATCAGCCCCAGCATTTT.

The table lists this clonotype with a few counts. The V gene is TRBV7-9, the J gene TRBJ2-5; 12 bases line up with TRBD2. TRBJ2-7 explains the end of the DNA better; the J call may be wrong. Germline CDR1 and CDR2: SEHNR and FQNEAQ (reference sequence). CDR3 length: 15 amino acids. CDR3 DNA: TGTGCCAGCTCCACTAGCGGGGGGTCCCCCTACGAGCAGTACTTC. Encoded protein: CASSTSGGSPYEQYF.

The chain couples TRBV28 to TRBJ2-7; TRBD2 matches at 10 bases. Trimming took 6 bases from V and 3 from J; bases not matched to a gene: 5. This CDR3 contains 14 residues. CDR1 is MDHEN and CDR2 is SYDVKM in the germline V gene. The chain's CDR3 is CASSFGLADYEQYF. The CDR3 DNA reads TGTGCCAGCAGCTTCGGACTAGCGGACTACGAGCAGTACTTC.

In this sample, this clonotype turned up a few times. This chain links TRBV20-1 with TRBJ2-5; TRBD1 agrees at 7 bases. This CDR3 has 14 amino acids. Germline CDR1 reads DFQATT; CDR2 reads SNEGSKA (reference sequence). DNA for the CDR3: TGCAGCATCCCGGGGACAGCCAAACAAGAGACCCAGTACTTC. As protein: CSIPGTAKQETQYF.

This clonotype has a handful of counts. The DNA for the CDR3 is TGTGCCAGCAGTTTGGACAGGGGAGTCTATGGCTACACCTTC. Translating it yields CASSLDRGVYGYTF. The V call is TRBV27, the J call TRBJ1-2; TRBD1 agrees at 9 bases. V lost 3 bases to trimming and J lost 4 bases; unmatched junction nucleotides: 3. Germline values: CDR1 MNHEY, CDR2 SMNVEV (reference sequence). This CDR3 contains 14 residues.

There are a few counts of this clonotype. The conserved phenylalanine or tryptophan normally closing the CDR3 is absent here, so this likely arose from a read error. The CDR3: CASSGTGQQETQYL. CDR3 DNA sequence: TGTGCCAGCAGTGGGACAGGGCAGCAAGAGACCCAGTACCTC. V gene TRBV28 combines with J gene TRBJ2-5; 9 nucleotides align to TRBD1. V gave up 5 bases and J gave up 2 bases; unmatched junction bases: 3. Germline values: CDR1 MDHEN, CDR2 SYDVKM. CDR3 length: 14 residues.

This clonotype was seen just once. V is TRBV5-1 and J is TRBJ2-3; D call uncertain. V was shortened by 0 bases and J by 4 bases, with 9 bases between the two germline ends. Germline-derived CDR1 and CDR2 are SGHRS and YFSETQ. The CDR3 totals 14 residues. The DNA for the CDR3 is TGCGCCAGCAGCTTGGCACCAGGAGCAGATACGCAGTATTTT. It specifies CASSLAPGADTQYF.

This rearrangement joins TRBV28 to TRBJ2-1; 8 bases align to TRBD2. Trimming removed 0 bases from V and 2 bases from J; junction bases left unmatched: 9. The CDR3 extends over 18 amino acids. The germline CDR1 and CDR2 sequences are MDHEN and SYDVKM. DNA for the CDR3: TGTGCCAGCAGTTTATGGGGCCCCCTGGGACTAGCCTACAATGAGCAGTTCTTC. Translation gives CASSLWGPLGLAYNEQFF.

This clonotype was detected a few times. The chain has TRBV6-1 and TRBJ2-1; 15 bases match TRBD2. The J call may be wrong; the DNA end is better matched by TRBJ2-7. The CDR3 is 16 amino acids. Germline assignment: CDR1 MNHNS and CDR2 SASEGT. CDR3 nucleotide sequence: TGTGCCAGCAGCCCGTGGACTAGCGGGAGGGCGGGAGAGCAGTACTTC. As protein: CASSPWTSGRAGEQYF.

The CDR3 spells CSARDPGGDLAKNIQYF. In DNA form, the CDR3 reads TGCAGTGCTAGAGATCCAGGGGGAGATTTAGCCAAAAACATTCAGTACTTC. V and J are TRBV20-1 and TRBJ2-4; 7 bases align to TRBD1. Unmatched junction bases numbered 8, after V lost 0 bases and J lost 0 bases. This CDR3 comprises 17 residues. Germline V gene sequence: CDR1 DFQATT, CDR2 SNEGSKA (reference sequence).

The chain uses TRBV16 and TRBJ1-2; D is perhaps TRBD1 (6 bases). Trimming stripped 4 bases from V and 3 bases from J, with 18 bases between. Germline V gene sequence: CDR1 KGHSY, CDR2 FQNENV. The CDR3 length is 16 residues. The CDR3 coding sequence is TGTGCCAGCAGCCGCAATCCATACAGGGTCGACTATGGCTACACCTTC. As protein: CASSRNPYRVDYGYTF.

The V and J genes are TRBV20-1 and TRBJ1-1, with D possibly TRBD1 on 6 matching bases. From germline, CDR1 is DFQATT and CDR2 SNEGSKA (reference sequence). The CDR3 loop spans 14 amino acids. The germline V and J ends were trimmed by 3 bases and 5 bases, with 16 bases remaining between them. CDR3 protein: CSASSLGGWTEAFF. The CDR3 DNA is TGCAGTGCTAGTTCCCTAGGGGGTTGGACTGAAGCTTTCTTT.

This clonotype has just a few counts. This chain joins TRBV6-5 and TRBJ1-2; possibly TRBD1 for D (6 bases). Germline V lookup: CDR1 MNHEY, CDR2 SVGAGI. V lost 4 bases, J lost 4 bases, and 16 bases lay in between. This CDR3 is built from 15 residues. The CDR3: CASSSLAGVVYGYTF. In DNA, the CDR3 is TGTGCCAGCAGTTCATTGGCAGGGGTTGTCTATGGCTACACCTTC.

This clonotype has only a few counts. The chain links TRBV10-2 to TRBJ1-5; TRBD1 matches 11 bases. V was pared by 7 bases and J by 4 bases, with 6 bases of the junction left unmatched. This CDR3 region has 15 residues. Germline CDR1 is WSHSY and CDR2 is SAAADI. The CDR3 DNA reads TGCGCCAGCACGCCGGGACAGGGGGTGAATCAGCCCCAGCATTTT. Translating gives CASTPGQGVNQPQHF.

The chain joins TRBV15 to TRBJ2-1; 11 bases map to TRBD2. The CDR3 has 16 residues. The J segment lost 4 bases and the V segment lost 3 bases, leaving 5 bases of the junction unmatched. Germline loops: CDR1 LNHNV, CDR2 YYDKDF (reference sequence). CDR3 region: CATSSGSGGAYNEQFF. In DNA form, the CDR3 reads TGTGCCACCAGCAGTGGTAGCGGGGGGGCGTACAATGAGCAGTTCTTC.

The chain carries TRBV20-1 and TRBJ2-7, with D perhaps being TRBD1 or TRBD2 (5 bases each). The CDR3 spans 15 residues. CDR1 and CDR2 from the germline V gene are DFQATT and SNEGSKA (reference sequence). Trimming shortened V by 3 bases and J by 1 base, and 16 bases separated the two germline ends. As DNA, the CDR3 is TGCAGTGCTAGGCGGGTAGAGACAGAATCCTACGAGCAGTACTTC. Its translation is CSARRVETESYEQYF.

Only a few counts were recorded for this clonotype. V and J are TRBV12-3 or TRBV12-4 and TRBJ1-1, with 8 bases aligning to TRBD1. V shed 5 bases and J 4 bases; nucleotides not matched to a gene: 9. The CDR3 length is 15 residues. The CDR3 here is CASSPIGQGTTEAFF. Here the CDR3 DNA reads TGTGCCAGCAGTCCTATCGGACAGGGAACCACTGAAGCTTTCTTT.

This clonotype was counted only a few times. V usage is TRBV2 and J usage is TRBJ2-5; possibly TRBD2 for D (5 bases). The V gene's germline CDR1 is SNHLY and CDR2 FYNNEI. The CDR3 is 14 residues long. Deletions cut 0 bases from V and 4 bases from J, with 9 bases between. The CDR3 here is CASSEARRGETQYF. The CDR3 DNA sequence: TGTGCCAGCAGTGAAGCGCGCCGGGGAGAGACCCAGTACTTC.